The present T cell receptor beta chain was sequenced within a study of blood T cell repertoires in COVID-19. Study overall: T cells, B-cell-depleted T cells, or PBMCs provided the cDNA or gDNA that served as material.

Turning to this clone: A junction end diverges from the germline sequence, so it may reflect a read error.

As processed by the authors: How many nucleated cells were present was estimated from reference gene primer amplification. The repertoire was sequenced with immunoSEQ multiplex PCR; TCRdb's copy has only in-frame clones and lacks some. V and J calls and clone size are as listed in that table; D and trimming were resolved from the DNA. The sample gives about 410,000 clones, 75% to 90% of which show up once; about 1.4% is in the top ten. The CDR3 runs 14 residues. CDR1 SGHTA and CDR2 FQGNSA come from the germline V gene. The chain employs TRBV7-2 and TRBJ1-2; D may be TRBD1 (6 bases). Material: peripheral blood. The receptor comes from a woman between 35 and 50 years old with COVID-19, enrolled during active disease. Here the CDR3 reads CASSLVKQGHPNPF. In DNA, the CDR3 is TGTGCCAGCAGCTTAGTAAAACAGGGACATCCTAACCCCTTC. The complete variable domain, with remaining parts taken from reference TRBV7-2 and TRBJ1-2, reads GAGVSQSPSNKVTEKGKDVELRCDPISGHTALYWYRQSLGQGLEFLIYFQGNSAPDKSGLPSDRFSAERTGGSVSTLTIQRTQQEDSAVYLCASSLVKQGHPNPFGSGTRLTVV.